This T cell receptor beta chain was retrieved from a study of T cells in Graves' hyperthyroidism and ophthalmopathy. Germline-derived CDR1 and CDR2 are SGHTA and FQGNSA. The CDR3 runs 15 residues. After removal of 4 bases from V and 3 bases from J, the junction contained 7 bases not matched to a gene. Many counts were recorded for this clonotype. Authors of the study amplified TCR beta CDR3 regions from RNA transcripts. Using the HTBI primer set, a first-round RT-PCR was run on the TCR CDR3. TCRdb reprocessed the multiplex PCR reads via MiXCR and lists one record per CDR3 protein. The sample holds some 530,000 distinct CDR3 sequences, 20% to 25% seen once.

This chain connects TRBV7-2 to TRBJ2-7; 9 positions agree with TRBD2. Sequenced input: blood. The TCR originated in a woman between 65 and 79 years old with Graves' ophthalmopathy. The CDR3 coding sequence is TGTGCCAGCAGCTCTTCCGGGACTAGCTTCTACGAGCAGTACTTC. Its translation is CASSSSGTSFYEQYF.